This T cell receptor beta chain was identified during a study of T cell responses to AZD1222 COVID-19 vaccine. Study findings and constraints: Just a handful of AZD1222 recipients tested seropositive at baseline.

Germline trimming cut 0 bases from V and 7 bases from J; bases unmatched to any gene: 16. Germline loops: CDR1 LNHNV, CDR2 YYDKDF (reference sequence). CDR3 length equals 19 residues. A word on this clone: Its target is not known.

TCRdb keeps only in-frame clones here, not all; method: immunoSEQ multiplex PCR. This table has about 150,000 clones, 90% appearing once. The V call is TRBV15, the J call TRBJ1-5, with 9 bases aligning to TRBD1. The origin of this receptor is an adult in good health. The sequenced sample was peripheral blood, obtained on day 0 of AZD1222 vaccination. As DNA, the CDR3 is TGTGCCACCAGCAGAGATCTTGGGGACAGGGACCTGCACTGGCAGCCCCAGCATTTT. Protein: CATSRDLGDRDLHWQPQHF.